Following are 27 T cell receptor beta chains from one sample sequenced in a study of immune evolution from preneoplasia to lung adenocarcinoma. Generated by immunoSEQ multiplex PCR, the TCRdb table keeps only in-frame clones and is missing some. The table includes over 11,000 clones, roughly 80% detected once. Sequenced input: FFPE minimally invasive lung adenocarcinoma tissue. These receptors all stem from a person aged 65-85 years with lung adenocarcinoma.

This chain uses TRBV7-8 with TRBJ2-2, with D perhaps matching TRBD2 (6 bases). V lost 5 bases to trimming and J lost 0 bases, with 10 bases between them. The CDR3 length is 15 residues. The germline CDR1 and CDR2 sequences are SGHVS and FQNEAQ. For the CDR3, the DNA is TGTGCCAGCAGCGCCCGGGACTCGAACACCGGGGAGCTGTTTTTT. It yields the protein CASSARDSNTGELFF.

The rearrangement joins TRBV19 to TRBJ2-1; 9 bases match TRBD2. The ends lost 8 bases at V and 6 bases at J; junction bases unmatched: 8. The CDR3 consists of 14 residues. Germline V gene sequence: CDR1 LNHDA, CDR2 SQIVND (reference sequence). The CDR3 DNA is TGTGCCAGTGGGGAGCGGGGGGATCGCAATGAGCAGTTCTTC. It translates to CASGERGDRNEQFF.

The chain's CDR3 is CASRTRFQQFF. CDR3 sequence (DNA): TGTGCCAGCAGGACTAGATTTCAGCAGTTCTTC. The chain employs TRBV28 and TRBJ2-1; D is perhaps TRBD2 (6 bases). Germline CDR1 reads MDHEN; CDR2 reads SYDVKM. V shed 6 bases and J shed 11 bases, with 11 bases lying between them. This CDR3 comprises 11 residues.

This clone was picked up one time. This chain uses TRBV28 with TRBJ2-3; D remains ambiguous. The CDR3 runs to 13 residues. The V gene's germline CDR1 is MDHEN and CDR2 SYDVKM. V gave up 7 bases and J gave up 1 base, with 9 bases separating them. The CDR3 DNA sequence: TGTGCCAGCAACGGCGGAGGCACAGATACGCAGTATTTT. Its translation: CASNGGGTDTQYF.

The V gene is TRBV30, the J gene TRBJ2-3, with TRBD2 matching over 9 bases. The CDR3 contains 15 residues. Per the germline V gene, CDR1 is GTSNPN and CDR2 is SVGIG (reference sequence). J gave up 2 bases and V 5 bases, and 8 bases lay outside the gene matches. Here the CDR3 reads CAWDPGLADTDTQYF. As DNA, the CDR3 is TGTGCCTGGGACCCGGGACTAGCTGACACAGATACGCAGTATTTT.

The chain recombines TRBV19 with TRBJ2-2; 8 bases are shared with TRBD1. The CDR3 is 15 residues long. Germline values: CDR1 LNHDA, CDR2 SQIVND (reference sequence). After removal of 1 base from V and 7 bases from J, the junction contained 5 bases not matched to a gene. As DNA, the CDR3 is TGTGCCAGTAGTATAGGTCAGGGGGCTAACGGGGAGCTGTTTTTT. Its protein product is CASSIGQGANGELFF.

CDR3 sequence reads: CASSPHGEGTDEKLFF. The CDR3 DNA reads as TGTGCCAGCAGCCCCCATGGAGAAGGGACAGACGAAAAACTGTTTTTT. The rearrangement joins TRBV7-8 to TRBJ1-4; 7 nucleotides match TRBD1. Germline values: CDR1 SGHVS, CDR2 FQNEAQ. The CDR3 covers 16 residues. J was trimmed by 8 bases and V by 5 bases; bases with no gene match: 14.

This clone was picked up a small number of times. Other DNA sequences within the sample encode an identical CDR3. This chain uses TRBV19 with TRBJ2-7; D gene uncertain. The CDR3 length is 17 residues. Trimming stripped 5 bases from V and 1 base from J, with 21 bases between. Germline values: CDR1 LNHDA, CDR2 SQIVND (reference sequence). CDR3 DNA sequence: TGTGCCAGTAGTCTGACTTCACTAAGTGGTACATCCTACGAGCAGTACTTC. It yields the protein CASSLTSLSGTSYEQYF.

This chain connects TRBV6-5 to TRBJ1-5; D may be TRBD1 (6 bases). CDR3 size: 14 residues. In germline, CDR1 is MNHEY, CDR2 SVGAGI. V was shortened by 7 bases and J by 2 bases, with 12 bases between the two germline ends. In DNA, the CDR3 is TGTGCCAGCAAGCGGGGGCAAGGCAATCAGCCCCAGCATTTT. Its translation is CASKRGQGNQPQHF.

This chain joins TRBV2 and TRBJ2-4; 9 bases match TRBD2. The V gene end was trimmed by 6 bases and the J gene end by 6 bases; junction bases not matched to a gene: 9. This CDR3 comprises 15 residues. From germline, CDR1 is SNHLY and CDR2 FYNNEI. CDR3 in DNA: TGTGCCAGCAGACTTTTAGCGGGAGAGGGAAACATTCAGTACTTC. Encoded protein: CASRLLAGEGNIQYF.

J is TRBJ1-1 and V is TRBV28; D remains unclear. Germline V gene lookup returns CDR1 MDHEN and CDR2 SYDVKM. Trimming took off 3 bases at V and 1 base at J, with 9 bases between the two ends. The CDR3 length is 14 residues. The CDR3 region has the DNA TGTGCCAGCAGTTTCTCGGAGTCGAACACTGAAGCTTTCTTT. The encoded protein is CASSFSESNTEAFF.

The V and J genes are TRBV19 and TRBJ2-5; TRBD1 might be the D (6 bases). V gave up 3 bases and J gave up 3 bases, with 8 bases separating them. The CDR3 extends over 13 amino acids. The germline CDR1 and CDR2 sequences are LNHDA and SQIVND (reference sequence). The CDR3 coding sequence is TGTGCCAGTAGTATGGGACACGAAGAGACCCAGTACTTC. Protein sequence: CASSMGHEETQYF.

This clone was seen only a few times. V is TRBV30 and J is TRBJ1-1; no definite D call. Germline CDR1 GTSNPN, CDR2 SVGIG (reference sequence). Deletions cut 1 base from V and 0 bases from J, with 15 bases between. This CDR3 contains 16 residues. The CDR3 region has the DNA TGTGCCTGGAGTGGTCAATTTGGGAGTCTGAACACTGAAGCTTTCTTT. Protein: CAWSGQFGSLNTEAFF. Full variable domain (missing parts from reference TRBV30 and TRBJ1-1): SQTIHQWPATLVQPVGSPLSLECTVEGTSNPNLYWYRQAAGRGLQLLFYSVGIGQISSEVPQNLSASRPQDRQFILSSKKLLLSDSGFYLCAWSGQFGSLNTEAFFGQGTRLTVV.

The chain couples TRBV5-1 to TRBJ2-1; unclear D gene. The CDR3 contains 14 residues. The ends were cut back, 0 bases at V and 6 bases at J, with 10 bases in the middle. From germline, CDR1 is SGHRS and CDR2 YFSETQ. CDR3: CASSLVTMSNEQFF. The CDR3 nucleotides read TGCGCCAGCAGCTTGGTCACAATGAGCAATGAGCAGTTCTTC.

This clone was recorded once. The chain carries TRBV30 and TRBJ1-1; D may be TRBD1 (6 bases). The CDR3 loop spans 12 amino acids. Germline loops: CDR1 GTSNPN, CDR2 SVGIG (reference sequence). The ends were cut back, 5 bases at V and 4 bases at J, with 11 bases in the middle. The CDR3 here is CAWEGQSTEAFF. Here the CDR3 DNA reads TGTGCCTGGGAAGGACAGTCCACTGAAGCTTTCTTT.

This clone has more than one count but fewer than ten. This chain connects TRBV28 to TRBJ1-5, with D perhaps TRBD1 (5 bases). The CDR3 has 15 residues. Germline values: CDR1 MDHEN, CDR2 SYDVKM. The V gene lost 7 bases and the J gene lost 0 bases, with 13 bases spanning the gap. The CDR3 coding sequence is TGTGCCAGCACAGGGAGATCTATTAGCAATCAGCCCCAGCATTTT. This translates into CASTGRSISNQPQHF.

The rearrangement uses TRBV29-1 and TRBJ1-1; D gene unclear. Germline-derived CDR1 and CDR2 are SQVTM and ANQGSEA. V gave up 6 bases and J gave up 4 bases, with 12 bases separating them. The CDR3 length is 12 residues. CDR3 loop: CSVDRWGTEAFF. The CDR3 DNA reads as TGCAGCGTGGACCGATGGGGCACTGAAGCTTTCTTT.

As for this clone: One end of the junction does not line up with germline, which may come from a read error. V gene TRBV5-1 combines with J gene TRBJ2-2; 9 nucleotides align to TRBD2. The length of the CDR3 is 18 residues. CDR1 and CDR2 from the germline V gene are SGHRS and YFSETQ. The CDR3 protein is CASSLGVSSGVDTGELFF. CDR3 DNA: TGTGCCAGCAGCTTGGGGGTGTCTAGCGGGGTAGACACCGGGGAGCTGTTTTTT.

In its sample, this clone was seen once. The V and J genes are TRBV7-9 and TRBJ2-1; D possibly corresponds to TRBD2 (5 bases). This CDR3 contains 14 residues. Germline V gives CDR1 SEHNR, CDR2 FQNEAQ (reference sequence). Trimming removed 5 bases at V and 2 bases at J, with 10 bases between. CDR3 loop: CASSPGGTYNEQFF. The CDR3, as DNA: TGTGCCAGCAGCCCAGGAGGAACCTACAATGAGCAGTTCTTC.

This clone appeared once. J is TRBJ2-2 and V is TRBV10-3; D is ambiguous. Germline loops: CDR1 ENHRY, CDR2 SYGVKD. V gave up 10 bases and J gave up 0 bases, with 15 bases separating them. The length of the CDR3 is 15 residues. CDR3 sequence (DNA): TGTGCCACCACAGACGACACTGCGAACACCGGGGAGCTGTTTTTT. It encodes CATTDDTANTGELFF.

The rearrangement links TRBV10-1 to TRBJ2-1; D is unresolved. The CDR3 consists of 14 residues. Trimming took off 4 bases at V and 3 bases at J, with 10 bases between the two ends. The V gene's germline CDR1 is WNHNN and CDR2 SYGVQD (reference sequence). The CDR3 nucleotides read TGCGCCAGCAGTGCAAAGGGCTTCTACAATGAGCAGTTCTTC. This encodes CASSAKGFYNEQFF.

This chain uses TRBV6-5 with TRBJ1-1, with D tentatively TRBD1 (5 bases). V lost 6 bases and J 0 bases, leaving 14 bases between the germline ends. Looked up from germline, CDR1 is MNHEY and CDR2 is SVGAGI. This CDR3 region has 15 residues. The CDR3 loop reads CASRSGPNLNTEAFF. The DNA of the CDR3 is TGTGCCAGCAGATCGGGACCGAACTTGAACACTGAAGCTTTCTTT.

The CDR3 DNA reads as TGTGCCAGCAGGCGACAGGGGACCAATGGCTACACCTTC. As protein: CASRRQGTNGYTF. The rearrangement links TRBV28 to TRBJ1-2; 8 nucleotides match TRBD1. Germline V gene lookup returns CDR1 MDHEN and CDR2 SYDVKM. V gave up 6 bases and J gave up 6 bases; unmatched junction bases: 6. CDR3 size: 13 residues.

This clone was recorded once. CDR3 protein: CASSEWRMNTEAFF. CDR3 nucleotides: TGTGCCAGCAGTGAATGGCGGATGAACACTGAAGCTTTCTTT. The chain couples TRBV2 to TRBJ1-1; D gene uncertain. CDR3 length: 14 amino acids. The V end was cut by 2 bases, the J end by 0 bases, with 7 bases between. The germline V gene has CDR1 SNHLY and CDR2 FYNNEI.

The CDR3 coding sequence is TGTGCCGGCCGGGACTCGCTCTCCTACGAGCAGTACTTC. Residues: CAGRDSLSYEQYF. The V and J genes are TRBV30 and TRBJ2-7; possibly TRBD2 for D (6 bases). V was shortened by 8 bases and J by 0 bases, with 14 bases between the two germline ends. Germline assignment: CDR1 GTSNPN and CDR2 SVGIG (reference sequence). The CDR3 extends over 13 amino acids.

The chain combines TRBV15 with TRBJ1-4; D gene uncertain. Per germline, CDR1 LNHNV and CDR2 YYDKDF (reference sequence). Between the trimmed V and J ends, which lost 0 bases and 0 bases, there was a span of 8 bases. This CDR3 region has 16 residues. The CDR3 is CATSRDHIATNEKLFF. DNA of the CDR3: TGTGCCACCAGCAGAGATCATATCGCAACTAATGAAAAACTGTTTTTT.

This chain joins TRBV6-5 and TRBJ1-2; no clear D. CDR3 length: 14 residues. Between the trimmed V and J ends, which lost 4 bases and 6 bases, there was a span of 15 bases. CDR1 and CDR2 (germline): MNHEY, SVGAGI. CDR3 protein: CASSSGVWWHGYTF. The CDR3 nucleotides are TGTGCCAGCAGTTCCGGGGTTTGGTGGCATGGCTACACCTTC.